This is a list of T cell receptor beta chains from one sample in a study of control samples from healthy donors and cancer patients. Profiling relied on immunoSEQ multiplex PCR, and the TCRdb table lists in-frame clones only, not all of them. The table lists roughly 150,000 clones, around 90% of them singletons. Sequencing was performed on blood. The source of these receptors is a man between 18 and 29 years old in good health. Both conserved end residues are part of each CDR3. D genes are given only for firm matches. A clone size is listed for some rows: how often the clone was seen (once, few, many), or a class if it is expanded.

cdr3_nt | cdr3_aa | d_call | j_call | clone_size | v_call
TGTGCCAGCAGCCCCTTTAGACAGAACCCTAACTATGGCTACACCTTC | CASSPFRQNPNYGYTF | . | TRBJ1-2 | . | TRBV7-8
TGTGCCAGCAGTGACACAGGTATCGACGAGCAGTACTTC | CASSDTGIDEQYF | . | TRBJ2-7 | . | TRBV27
TGTGCCAGCAGCCCAAGACTAGCGGAGGGGAGGGAGACCCAGTACTTC | CASSPRLAEGRETQYF | TRBD2 | TRBJ2-5 | . | TRBV11-2
TGTGCCAGCAGCTTAGGGGGGGGTGACAATGAGCAGTTCTTC | CASSLGGGDNEQFF | TRBD2 | TRBJ2-1 | . | TRBV11-3
TGTGCCAGCAGCTTAAGTGGGGAGACCCAGTACTTC | CASSLSGETQYF | . | TRBJ2-5 | . | TRBV7-3
TGCGCCAGCAGCCAAGATTTTTGGCGGAAAGGTCTAGCGGGCAGAAGGCAAGAGACCCAGTACTTC | CASSQDFWRKGLAGRRQETQYF | TRBD2 | TRBJ2-5 | . | TRBV4-1
TGCGCCAGCAGCTTGAGGGCAGGAAGGGATAATTCACCCCTCCACTTT | CASSLRAGRDNSPLHF | . | TRBJ1-6 | . | TRBV5-1
TGTGCCAGCAGTTACGGGGGCGGGGTGGAAGAAGAGACCCAGTACTTC | CASSYGGGVEEETQYF | . | TRBJ2-5 | . | TRBV6-6
TGTGCCAGCAGCGTGGGACTAGCGGGGGGCCACGTTGGTGGAGATACGCAGTATTTT | CASSVGLAGGHVGGDTQYF | TRBD2 | TRBJ2-3 | . | TRBV9
TGCGCCAGCAGCTTAGGCCTGACGACGGAGACCCAGTACTTC | CASSLGLTTETQYF | . | TRBJ2-5 | . | TRBV5-1
TGTGCCAGCAGTTCCACAGGGAAATACAATGAGCAGTTCTTC | CASSSTGKYNEQFF | . | TRBJ2-1 | once | TRBV27
TGTGCCAGTAGTCCCCCCCGGAACGCGCTGGCAGATACGCAGTATTTT | CASSPPRNALADTQYF | . | TRBJ2-3 | once | TRBV19
TGTGCCAGCAGGCCCCCAGGGCAACAATATCAAGAGACCCAGTACTTC | CASRPPGQQYQETQYF | . | TRBJ2-5 | . | TRBV27
TGCGCCAGCAGCCAAGGGCGCCAGCGGGGGACCTACGAGCAGTACTTC | CASSQGRQRGTYEQYF | TRBD2 | TRBJ2-7 | . | TRBV4-3
TGCGCCAGCAGCCCGTTGTTCGTTAAGCCGGGGGAAGCTTTCTTT | CASSPLFVKPGEAFF | . | TRBJ1-1 | . | TRBV5-1
TGTGCCAGCAGTTTCTCTAGCGGGGGCACAGATACGCAGTATTTT | CASSFSSGGTDTQYF | TRBD2 | TRBJ2-3 | . | TRBV27
TGTGCCAGCAGGACAGGGGATGGGGCCAACGTCCTGACTTTC | CASRTGDGANVLTF | TRBD1 | TRBJ2-6 | . | TRBV7-2
TGTGCCAGCAGCCAAGAGAGCTCCTACGAGCAGTACTTC | CASSQESSYEQYF | . | TRBJ2-7 | . | TRBV3-1/TRBV3-2
TGTGCCAGCAGGGGAATCTCCTACGAGCAGTACTTC | CASRGISYEQYF | . | TRBJ2-7 | . | TRBV2
TGTGCCAGTAGTGCCCAGGGTCCGAACACTGAAGCTTTCTTT | CASSAQGPNTEAFF | . | TRBJ1-1 | . | TRBV19
TGTGCCAGCAGTTACCAGCGGGGACACTACACAGATACGCAGTATTTT | CASSYQRGHYTDTQYF | . | TRBJ2-3 | . | TRBV6-5
TGTGCCAGCAGTTCAGCGCAGGGCGATCAGCCCCAGCATTTT | CASSSAQGDQPQHF | . | TRBJ1-5 | . | TRBV28
TGTGCCACCAGCAGAGATTCGGAGACCCAGTACTTC | CATSRDSETQYF | . | TRBJ2-5 | . | TRBV15
TGTGCCAGCAGTTTAAATCCCGAGCCTGGGACTTCACCCCTCCACTTT | CASSLNPEPGTSPLHF | . | TRBJ1-6 | . | TRBV27
TGTGCCAGCAGCTTGGCTGGGTCAGGACAGCGGGGTGGCTACACCTTC | CASSLAGSGQRGGYTF | . | TRBJ1-2 | . | TRBV5-6
TGTGCCAGTAGTCGTGGGACAGGGTCAGAGACCCAGTACTTC | CASSRGTGSETQYF | TRBD1 | TRBJ2-5 | once | TRBV19
TGTGCCAGCAGCGTAGGTAGTGGCTACACCTTC | CASSVGSGYTF | . | TRBJ1-2 | . | TRBV9
TGTGCCAGCAGCAGTGGGGACAGGGGGCGATCCCCCGGGGAGCTGTTTTTT | CASSSGDRGRSPGELFF | TRBD1 | TRBJ2-2 | once | TRBV9
TGTGCCAGCAGCGTAGTAGGGACAGGGGGCTACAATGAGCAGTTCTTC | CASSVVGTGGYNEQFF | TRBD1 | TRBJ2-1 | . | TRBV9
TGTGCCAGCAGAGCGGGGGACAGGAGAGACACTGAAGCTTTCTTT | CASRAGDRRDTEAFF | TRBD1 | TRBJ1-1 | . | TRBV6-4
TGTGCCAGCAGCGCCCTCGGGGGAAAAGGAAACTATGGCTACACCTTC | CASSALGGKGNYGYTF | . | TRBJ1-2 | . | TRBV9
TGTGCCAGCAGCTTGGCGGACAGGGGGGACCTCTATGGCTACACCTTC | CASSLADRGDLYGYTF | TRBD1 | TRBJ1-2 | . | TRBV5-6
TGTGCCAGCAGCACGACACAGGGGAATGGCTACACCTTC | CASSTTQGNGYTF | TRBD1 | TRBJ1-2 | . | TRBV7-2
TGTGCCAGTAGTTCATGGGGACAGGCCACAGATACGCAGTATTTT | CASSSWGQATDTQYF | TRBD1 | TRBJ2-3 | . | TRBV19
TGTGCCAGCACCGCTTGGCCAGCGGGGTGGGTCGAGCAGTACTTC | CASTAWPAGWVEQYF | TRBD2 | TRBJ2-7 | . | TRBV11-2
TGTGCCAGCAGTTCCAACCGGGACACTTACGAGCAGTACTTC | CASSSNRDTYEQYF | . | TRBJ2-7 | . | TRBV25-1
TGTGCCAGCAGCCTGGGCTGGGACCAGCCCCAGCATTTT | CASSLGWDQPQHF | . | TRBJ1-5 | . | TRBV6-5
TGTGCCAGCAGTTACGAGAAGGGGGTTAATTCACCCCTCCACTTT | CASSYEKGVNSPLHF | . | TRBJ1-6 | . | TRBV6-5
TGTGCCAGTATGACTAGCGGGGGATCCTACAATGAGCAGTTCTTC | CASMTSGGSYNEQFF | TRBD2 | TRBJ2-1 | . | TRBV19
TGTGCCAGCAGTGAGGGACCCTATCGGGAGACCCAGTACTTC | CASSEGPYRETQYF | . | TRBJ2-5 | few | TRBV2
TGCGCCAGCAGGCCAATCTTGGGGGACTATGGCTACACCTTC | CASRPILGDYGYTF | . | TRBJ1-2 | once | TRBV5-1
TGTGCCAGCAGCTGGGACAGCCTTGGCTACACCTTC | CASSWDSLGYTF | TRBD1 | TRBJ1-2 | few | TRBV5-6
TGCGCCAGCAGCTTGGAGTTCAGGAGTTCCTACGAGCAGTACTTC | CASSLEFRSSYEQYF | . | TRBJ2-7 | once | TRBV5-1
TGTGCCAGCAGTGACTCGACCCGGCGGGGCCTCATGAACACTGAAGCTTTCTTT | CASSDSTRRGLMNTEAFF | . | TRBJ1-1 | . | TRBV6-4
TGCGCCAGCAGCCTATCCGCCCTTGAGACCCAGCATTTT | CASSLSALETQHF | . | TRBJ1-5 | few | TRBV4-1
TGTGCCAGCAGTTTATCGTGGGACAGGGAACGCTACACCTTC | CASSLSWDRERYTF | TRBD1 | TRBJ1-2 | . | TRBV27
TGTGCCAGCAGTTATTTGGCGGGGACTGAAGCTTTCTTT | CASSYLAGTEAFF | . | TRBJ1-1 | . | TRBV6-2/TRBV6-3
TGTGCCAGCAGCGCCTTGGAGCGGACTGAAGCTTTCTTT | CASSALERTEAFF | . | TRBJ1-1 | . | TRBV7-8
TGTGCCAGCAGGGTAGCGGGGGGCCTCCTCAATGAGCAGTTCTTC | CASRVAGGLLNEQFF | TRBD2 | TRBJ2-1 | . | TRBV6-5
TGCGCCAGCAGCACGAACCGGGACTCCGGGGAGACCCAGTACTTC | CASSTNRDSGETQYF | . | TRBJ2-5 | . | TRBV5-1
TGTGCCAGCAGCCCGGCATGGACAGGGGGCCGAGAGACCCAGTACTTC | CASSPAWTGGRETQYF | TRBD1 | TRBJ2-5 | . | TRBV7-2
TGTGCCAGTAGTATAGCAGGGGGCGCTGACTATGGCTACACCTTC | CASSIAGGADYGYTF | TRBD1 | TRBJ1-2 | . | TRBV19
TGTGCCAGCAGTTACGGGACAGGGAGCTCCTACGAGCAGTACTTC | CASSYGTGSSYEQYF | TRBD1 | TRBJ2-7 | . | TRBV6-5